One T cell receptor beta chain is described in this entry. The CDR3 has 15 amino acids. V was trimmed by 3 bases and J by 0 bases, leaving 11 bases between them. Germline lookup yields CDR1 MDHEN and CDR2 SYDVKM. The data were taken from a study of shared clonotypes between healthy human individuals. Clones were read by immunoSEQ multiplex PCR, and TCRdb kept only the in-frame ones, dropping some. The profile shows about 2.4 million clones, over 85% of them singletons. Sequenced input: naive CD4+ T cells from PBMCs. Indicated subset: CD45RA+ positively selected. This TCR came from a man aged 18 to 29 in good health. Some clones in this sample may be carry-over from other donors' samples. The J gene is TRBJ1-2, the V gene TRBV28; D might be TRBD1 (5 bases). In DNA, the CDR3 is TGTGCCAGCAGTTTTCGACAGATAACTAACTATGGCTACACCTTC. Amino acids: CASSFRQITNYGYTF.